Listed here is a single T cell receptor beta chain. In the study's own analysis: Estimates of nucleated cell counts were drawn from the amplification of reference gene primers. The assay was immunoSEQ multiplex PCR, and TCRdb's table has in-frame clones only and misses some. The V and J calls and clone size were taken over from that table, and D and trimming were inferred from the DNA. The sample holds over 250,000 clones, 75% to 90% seen once. These data originate in a study of blood T cell repertoires in COVID-19. Germline V gene data show CDR1 as LNHNV and CDR2 as YYDKDF (reference sequence). CDR3 size: 13 residues. V shed 0 bases and J shed 0 bases, with 3 bases lying between them. Cohorts were assigned according to the clinical history that participants reported.

V gene TRBV15 combines with J gene TRBJ2-7; D not resolved. The clonotype originates from a young woman who had recovered from COVID-19. The sample comprised PBMCs or T cells enriched from blood (not recorded which). The CDR3 spells CATSRERSYEQYF. CDR3 nucleotide sequence: TGTGCCACCAGCAGAGAGCGCTCCTACGAGCAGTACTTC.